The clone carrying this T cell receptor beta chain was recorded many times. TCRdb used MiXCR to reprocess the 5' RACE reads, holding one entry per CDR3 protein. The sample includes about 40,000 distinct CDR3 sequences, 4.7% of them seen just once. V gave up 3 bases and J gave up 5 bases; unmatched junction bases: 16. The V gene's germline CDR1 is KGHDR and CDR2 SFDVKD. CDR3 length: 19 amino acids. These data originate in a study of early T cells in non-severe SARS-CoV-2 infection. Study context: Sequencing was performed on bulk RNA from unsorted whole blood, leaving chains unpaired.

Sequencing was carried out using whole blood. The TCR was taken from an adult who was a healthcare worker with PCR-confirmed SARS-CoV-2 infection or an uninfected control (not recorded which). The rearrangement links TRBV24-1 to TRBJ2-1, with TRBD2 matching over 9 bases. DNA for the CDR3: TGTGCCACCAGTGATCCCGCGCGCGGGAGGGCCTTTGGGAACAATGAGCAGTTCTTC. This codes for CATSDPARGRAFGNNEQFF.